One and the same sample provided the 30 T cell receptor beta chains below, sequenced in a study of cytomegalovirus exposure and HLA in healthy donors. Primers included in the PCR were 60 Vbeta and 13 Jbeta primers. Assay: immunoSEQ multiplex PCR; the TCRdb copy retains only in-frame clones and omits some. Among about 270,000 clones listed, more than 55% were seen once. Sample: PBMCs. The receptors here all came from a female donor in good health and CMV-seronegative.

CDR3 in DNA: TGTGCCAGCAGCTTGATCGGGGGGCTGGAGACCCAGTACTTC. Translated: CASSLIGGLETQYF. V is TRBV5-4 and J is TRBJ2-5, with D tentatively TRBD2 (7 bases). The CDR3 extends over 14 amino acids. Germline CDR1 and CDR2: SGHNT and YYREEE (reference sequence). V lost 1 base and J lost 5, with 12 bases in between.

This chain links TRBV9 with TRBJ1-4; unclear D gene. Germline loops: CDR1 SGDLS, CDR2 YYNGEE. The CDR3 has 14 amino acids. V was trimmed by 3 bases and J by 7 bases, leaving 13 bases between them. For the CDR3, the DNA is TGTGCCAGCAGCGCGACGGAGGGAGGTGAAAAACTGTTTTTT. Amino acid sequence: CASSATEGGEKLFF.

This chain joins TRBV14 and TRBJ2-7; 8 bases line up with TRBD2. Trimming at V came to 4 bases and at J to 0 bases, leaving 8 bases not matched to a gene. Germline CDR1 reads SGHDN; CDR2 reads FVKESK. This CDR3 contains 16 residues. The CDR3 sequence is CASSPYGGESSYEQYF. The CDR3 bases are TGTGCCAGCAGCCCCTACGGGGGGGAATCCTCCTACGAGCAGTACTTC.

V is TRBV19 and J is TRBJ2-7; TRBD1 aligns across 7 bases. The CDR3 sequence is 14 residues long. In germline, CDR1 is LNHDA, CDR2 SQIVND (reference sequence). V lost 4 bases and J lost 7; bases outside the gene matches: 10. In DNA, the CDR3 is TGTGCCAGTAGTAACGGACAGGCCCTGAGGGAGCAGTACTTC. It yields the protein CASSNGQALREQYF.

This chain joins TRBV2 and TRBJ2-7; 10 nucleotides align to TRBD2. CDR1 is SNHLY, CDR2 FYNNEI, per germline. Losses at the gene ends were 7 bases for V and 0 bases for J; bases not matched to a gene: 6. CDR3 size: 15 residues. The CDR3 here is CASIDSGRTSYEQYF. The CDR3 nucleotides read TGTGCCAGCATTGATAGCGGGAGGACCTCCTACGAGCAGTACTTC.

The chain couples TRBV7-8 to TRBJ2-1; D is uncertain. V was shortened by 0 bases and J by 2 bases, with 8 bases between the two germline ends. This CDR3 contains 15 residues. Germline V CDR1 and CDR2: SGHVS, FQNEAQ. CDR3 DNA sequence: TGTGCCAGCAGCTTAGCTGGCGGCCCCTACAATGAGCAGTTCTTC. This encodes CASSLAGGPYNEQFF.

The rearrangement links TRBV18 to TRBJ2-7, with D tentatively TRBD1 (5 bases). Germline V gene sequence: CDR1 KGHSH, CDR2 LQKENI. The CDR3 contains 13 residues. Trimming cost V 2 bases and J 5 bases, with 10 bases left between them. CDR3 nucleotide sequence: TGTGCCAGCTCACCATCGGCAGGGAACGAGCAGTACTTC. Translation: CASSPSAGNEQYF.

The chain joins TRBV11-2 to TRBJ1-5; TRBD1 is a possible D gene (6 bases). CDR1 and CDR2 from the germline V gene are SGHAT and FQNNGV. The CDR3 is made up of 15 amino acids. V was cut by 1 base and J by 4 bases, with 11 bases left in between. DNA for the CDR3: TGTGCCAGCAGCTTAGGGGGACACCCTAATCAGCCCCAGCATTTT. It translates to CASSLGGHPNQPQHF.

Only a few counts were recorded for this clone. The chain carries TRBV6-7 and TRBJ1-3; 7 nucleotides line up with TRBD1. TRBV6-7 is classed as an ORF, of uncertain function. The J segment lost 0 bases and the V segment lost 5 bases, leaving 7 bases of the junction unmatched. The CDR3 has 16 residues. CDR3 residues: CASSNWGQFSGNTIYF. In DNA, the CDR3 is TGTGCCAGCAGTAATTGGGGACAGTTCTCTGGAAACACCATATATTTT.

The chain has TRBV27 and TRBJ1-2, with D tentatively TRBD1 (5 bases). Per germline, CDR1 MNHEY and CDR2 SMNVEV (reference sequence). Trimming cost V 4 bases and J 2 bases, with 14 bases left between them. This CDR3 spans 15 amino acids. The CDR3 bases are TGTGCCAGCAGTTCCTCAGGGTCCGGGAACTATGGCTACACCTTC. Translation gives CASSSSGSGNYGYTF.

This clone was seen just once. The V gene is TRBV7-8, the J gene TRBJ2-1, with TRBD2 matching over 10 bases. Germline V CDR1 and CDR2: SGHVS, FQNEAQ. CDR3 length: 17 amino acids. V lost 5 bases to trimming and J lost 7 bases; unmatched junction nucleotides: 14. The CDR3 DNA reads as TGTGCCAGCAGCCTGAGACTAGCGGGCACCCCTGGGAATGAGCAGTTCTTC. The encoded protein is CASSLRLAGTPGNEQFF.

The chain joins TRBV5-1 to TRBJ2-3, with 11 bases fitting TRBD2. Unmatched junction bases numbered 7, after V lost 4 bases and J lost 3 bases. The CDR3 extends over 16 amino acids. Germline-derived CDR1 and CDR2 are SGHRS and YFSETQ. CDR3: CASSLLTSGSTDTQYF. CDR3 nucleotides: TGCGCCAGCAGCCTGCTCACTAGCGGGAGTACAGATACGCAGTATTTT.

The rearrangement links TRBV5-4 to TRBJ2-3, with D possibly TRBD2 on 6 matching bases. Looked up from germline, CDR1 is SGHNT and CDR2 is YYREEE (reference sequence). The V end was cut by 4 bases, the J end by 1 base, with 10 bases between. This CDR3 is built from 14 residues. The CDR3 coding sequence is TGTGCCAGCAGCCAAGGAGGGGGCACAGATACGCAGTATTTT. Translated, it gives CASSQGGGTDTQYF.

The V gene is TRBV4-2, the J gene TRBJ2-2, with 9 bases fitting TRBD2. J gave up 5 bases and V 6 bases, and 13 bases lay outside the gene matches. The CDR3 totals 17 residues. Germline V gene lookup returns CDR1 LGHNA and CDR2 YNFKEQ. The CDR3 protein is CASRIAGVTLETGELFF. The CDR3 nucleotides read TGTGCCAGCAGAATAGCGGGAGTAACTCTTGAAACCGGGGAGCTGTTTTTT.

This clone appeared a few times. V is TRBV9 and J is TRBJ1-1; perhaps TRBD1 as D (5 bases). The CDR3 is made up of 18 amino acids. Trimming left V 3 bases short and J 4 bases short, with 25 bases between. CDR1 SGDLS and CDR2 YYNGEE come from the germline V gene. The CDR3 DNA is TGTGCCAGCAGCGGACAACGGGGGGTCGGATCAATGGGCACTGAAGCTTTCTTT. It codes for CASSGQRGVGSMGTEAFF.

To note about this clone: The same CDR3 arises from other DNA sequences in this sample as well. V and J are TRBV5-1 and TRBJ2-5, with 10 bases matching TRBD2. The V gene end was trimmed by 0 bases and the J gene end by 4 bases; junction bases not matched to a gene: 0. This CDR3 is 14 amino acids long. Looked up from germline, CDR1 is SGHRS and CDR2 is YFSETQ. As DNA, the CDR3 is TGCGCCAGCAGCTTGGGGACTAGCGGAGAGACCCAGTACTTC. This translates into CASSLGTSGETQYF.

The rearrangement uses TRBV2 and TRBJ1-2; 9 bases agree with TRBD1. Germline CDR1 is SNHLY and CDR2 is FYNNEI. CDR3 size: 15 residues. Trimming at V came to 4 bases and at J to 1 base, leaving 4 bases not matched to a gene. CDR3 region: CASSAGQGYNYGYTF. The CDR3 nucleotides are TGTGCCAGCAGTGCGGGACAGGGTTATAACTATGGCTACACCTTC.

V and J are TRBV19 and TRBJ1-4, with a tentative D call TRBD1 (5 bases). Germline CDR1 reads LNHDA; CDR2 reads SQIVND (reference sequence). V gave up 9 bases and J gave up 4 bases, with 18 bases separating them. CDR3 length: 15 amino acids. The CDR3 reads CASAKLRGDNEKLFF. The DNA of the CDR3 is TGTGCCAGCGCCAAATTGCGGGGGGATAATGAAAAACTGTTTTTT.

This chain joins TRBV7-9 and TRBJ1-5, with 8 bases matching TRBD1. With V trimmed by 5 bases and J by 4 bases, 10 bases remained unmatched. Germline-derived CDR1 and CDR2 are SEHNR and FQNEAQ (reference sequence). The CDR3 loop spans 16 amino acids. This CDR3 is CASSPTGEPPNQPQHF. As DNA, the CDR3 is TGTGCCAGCAGCCCGACAGGGGAGCCCCCAAATCAGCCCCAGCATTTT.

V gene TRBV30 combines with J gene TRBJ2-5, with TRBD2 matching over 13 bases. Germline lookup yields CDR1 GTSNPN and CDR2 SVGIG (reference sequence). With 3 bases clipped from V and 5 bases from J, the junction kept 15 bases outside the gene matches. The CDR3 runs 18 residues. This CDR3 is CAWSRIPGLAGESETQYF. Here the CDR3 DNA reads TGTGCCTGGAGCCGGATACCCGGACTAGCGGGAGAGAGCGAGACCCAGTACTTC.

In this sample, this clone turned up a few times. J is TRBJ2-5 and V is TRBV13; D is unresolved. This CDR3 spans 14 amino acids. V gave up 4 bases and J gave up 5 bases, with 14 bases separating them. Germline V gene lookup returns CDR1 PRHDT and CDR2 FYEKMQ (reference sequence). Written as DNA, the CDR3 is TGTGCCAGCAGCTCCGCCGAAACGGAGGAGACCCAGTACTTC. Protein sequence: CASSSAETEETQYF.

This clone was recorded once. The rearrangement links TRBV9 to TRBJ1-4; unclear D gene. Germline CDR1 SGDLS, CDR2 YYNGEE. The V end was cut by 4 bases, the J end by 7 bases, with 11 bases between. The CDR3 sequence is 13 residues long. The CDR3, as DNA: TGTGCCAGCAGCACGTGGTCCGGTGAAAAACTGTTTTTT. Amino acid sequence: CASSTWSGEKLFF.

This clone was counted a few times. The CDR3 loop is CASSVVQGVGRTF. The CDR3 nucleotides read TGTGCCAGCAGCGTAGTTCAGGGGGTGGGGCGGACCTTC. The V call is TRBV9, the J call TRBJ1-2; TRBD1 matches at 7 bases. V was pared by 0 bases and J by 14 bases, with 10 bases of the junction left unmatched. Germline CDR1 is SGDLS and CDR2 is YYNGEE. This CDR3 is 13 amino acids long.

This clone was detected a few times. The chain uses TRBV27 and TRBJ2-7; 7 nucleotides align to TRBD1. The junction had 8 bases not matched to a gene; V was cut back by 6 bases and J by 6 bases. CDR3 length: 13 amino acids. The germline V gene encodes CDR1 MNHEY and CDR2 SMNVEV (reference sequence). For the CDR3, the DNA is TGTGCCAGCAGCCAGGAGTCAGGGGGCGAGCAGTACTTC. Its protein product is CASSQESGGEQYF.

This clone was seen a few times. The rearrangement joins TRBV6-1 to TRBJ1-4; TRBD1 matches 7 bases. The junction had 10 bases not matched to a gene; V was cut back by 11 bases and J by 4 bases. This CDR3 is 14 amino acids long. Germline lookup yields CDR1 MNHNS and CDR2 SASEGT. The CDR3 coding sequence is TGTGCCTCCGGAGCAGGGGGGATTAATGAAAAACTGTTTTTT. It yields the protein CASGAGGINEKLFF.

In its sample, this clone was seen once. J is TRBJ2-4 and V is TRBV11-2; a weak D match, TRBD1 (6 bases). Trimming removed 2 bases at V and 7 bases at J, with 15 bases between. CDR1 is SGHAT and CDR2 is FQNNGV in the germline V gene. The CDR3 is made up of 15 amino acids. The CDR3 protein is CASSLIGGRSNIQYF. In DNA form, the CDR3 reads TGTGCCAGCAGCTTAATTGGGGGCCGGTCCAACATTCAGTACTTC. The full variable domain, completed using reference TRBV11-2 and TRBJ2-4, is EAGVAQSPRYKIIEKRQSVAFWCNPISGHATLYWYQQILGQGPKLLIQFQNNGVVDDSQLPKDRFSAERLKGVDSTLKIQPAKLEDSAVYLCASSLIGGRSNIQYFGAGTRLSVL.

In this sample, this clone turned up a few times. This chain connects TRBV19 to TRBJ1-2; TRBD1 might be the D (6 bases). The ends were cut back, 2 bases at V and 4 bases at J, with 14 bases in the middle. The CDR3 is 15 residues long. Germline lookup yields CDR1 LNHDA and CDR2 SQIVND (reference sequence). The CDR3 region has the DNA TGTGCCAGTAGTATATTAGGGGGGGCTAGCTATGGCTACACCTTC. This encodes CASSILGGASYGYTF.

The chain recombines TRBV6-1 with TRBJ2-2; tentatively, D is TRBD2 (6 bases). This CDR3 has 13 amino acids. The V end was cut by 5 bases, the J end by 3 bases, with 7 bases between. Germline V gene data show CDR1 as MNHNS and CDR2 as SASEGT. For the CDR3, the DNA is TGTGCCAGCAGTCTAGCGTACACCGGGGAGCTGTTTTTT. It encodes CASSLAYTGELFF.

To note about this clone: Other DNA sequences in the sample encode the same CDR3. The chain links TRBV6-1 to TRBJ1-1, with 8 bases matching TRBD1. V gave up 6 bases and J gave up 0 bases; unmatched junction bases: 3. Per the germline V gene, CDR1 is MNHNS and CDR2 is SASEGT. The CDR3 spans 14 residues. The DNA of the CDR3 is TGTGCCAGCAGCCCGACAGGGGTGAACACTGAAGCTTTCTTT. Translation: CASSPTGVNTEAFF.

The chain carries TRBV5-1 and TRBJ1-1; perhaps TRBD1 as D (5 bases). Germline values: CDR1 SGHRS, CDR2 YFSETQ. The CDR3 loop spans 16 amino acids. Trimming stripped 0 bases from V and 4 bases from J, with 16 bases between. The CDR3 sequence: CASSLELFQGSTEAFF. CDR3 DNA: TGCGCCAGCAGCTTGGAATTGTTTCAGGGTTCCACTGAAGCTTTCTTT. Supplemented by reference TRBV5-1 and TRBJ1-1, the full variable domain reads KAGVTQTPRYLIKTRGQQVTLSCSPISGHRSVSWYQQTPGQGLQFLFEYFSETQRNKGNFPGRFSGRQFSNSRSEMNVSTLELGDSALYLCASSLELFQGSTEAFFGQGTRLTVV.